This TCR beta chain stems from a study of T cells in Graves' hyperthyroidism and ophthalmopathy. About the study: Pretreatment peripheral blood was obtained at initial diagnosis. General observations from the study: Blood held most thyroid clonotypes expanded above 0.001 frequency.

What was amplified from RNA transcripts were TCR beta CDR3 regions. Using the HTBI primer set, a first-round RT-PCR was run on the TCR CDR3. TCRdb used MiXCR to reprocess the multiplex PCR reads, holding one entry per CDR3 protein. This table holds 350,000 to 450,000 distinct CDR3 sequences, roughly a sixth found once. The table lists this clonotype with many counts. Its cognate antigen is unknown. Exclusion criteria comprised uncontrolled infection, other autoimmune disease, pregnancy or lactation. Blood dates from first hyperthyroidism diagnosis, before any ophthalmopathy symptoms. This CDR3 spans 15 amino acids. V lost 6 bases, J lost 4 bases, and 8 bases stayed unmatched.

The chain joins TRBV12-3 or TRBV12-4 to TRBJ2-1; TRBD1 matches at 8 bases. The origin of this receptor is a young woman with Graves' hyperthyroidism that later progressed to Graves' ophthalmopathy. The sample was blood. CDR3 residues: CASSSDRVEYNEQFF. The CDR3 region has the DNA TGTGCCAGCAGCTCGGACAGGGTGGAGTACAATGAGCAGTTCTTC.